This T cell receptor beta chain was sequenced for a study of T cells in Graves' hyperthyroidism and ophthalmopathy. Amplified regions were TCR beta CDR3 sequences from RNA transcripts. A set of HTBI primers served as the primers for a first-round RT-PCR of the TCR CDR3. MiXCR was run by TCRdb on the multiplex PCR reads, yielding one entry per CDR3 protein. The sample yields about 770,000 distinct CDR3 sequences, 15% to 20% seen once. Diagnostic assessment was based on clinical symptoms, serum thyroxine and TRAb, thyroid ultrasound and orbital computed tomography. Fresh peripheral blood, 9.5 to 10 ml of it, supplied the PBMCs. Whole-study findings and limits: Also found in blood were most expanded thyroid clonotypes above 0.001.

The ends were cut back, 5 bases at V and 2 bases at J, with 15 bases in the middle. CDR3 length: 15 amino acids. This clonotype was seen a few times. What it binds is not known. Input material: blood. This receptor was taken from a woman aged 45-65 years with Graves' hyperthyroidism that later progressed to Graves' ophthalmopathy. V is TRBV12-3 or TRBV12-4 and J is TRBJ1-1; possibly TRBD1 for D (6 bases). The CDR3 loop is CASSRTHRANTEAFF. In DNA form, the CDR3 reads TGTGCCAGCAGTCGAACCCACAGGGCCAACACTGAAGCTTTCTTT.